Detailed here is one TCR beta chain. This sample was included in a study of shared clonotypes between healthy human individuals. TCRdb's copy holds only in-frame clones and misses some; the assay was immunoSEQ multiplex PCR. The data show about 1.5 million clones, with around 95% seen just once and approximately 1.2% held by the top ten. This CDR3 is built from 12 residues. V lost 3 bases to trimming and J lost 2 bases, with 7 bases between them. In germline, CDR1 is SQVTM, CDR2 ANQGSEA. This receptor was obtained from a man aged 30 to 39 in good health. The rearrangement uses TRBV29-1 and TRBJ2-5; D is ambiguous. What was sequenced was naive CD4+ T cells sorted from blood. Subset given: CD45RA+ positively selected. CDR3: CSVDPFQETQYF. The CDR3 bases are TGCAGCGTTGACCCATTTCAAGAGACCCAGTACTTC.